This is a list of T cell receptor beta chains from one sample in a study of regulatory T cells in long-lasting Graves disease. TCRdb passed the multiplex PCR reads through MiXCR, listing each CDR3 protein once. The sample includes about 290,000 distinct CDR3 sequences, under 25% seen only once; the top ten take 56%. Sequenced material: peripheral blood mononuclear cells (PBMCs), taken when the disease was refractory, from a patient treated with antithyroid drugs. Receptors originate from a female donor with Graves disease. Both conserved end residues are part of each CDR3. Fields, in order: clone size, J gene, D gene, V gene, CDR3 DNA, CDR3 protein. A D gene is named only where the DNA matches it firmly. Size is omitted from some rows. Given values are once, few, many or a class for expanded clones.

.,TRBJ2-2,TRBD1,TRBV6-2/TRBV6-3,TGTGCCAGCAGTGAAGACGGCAGGGGGACCGGGGAGCTGTTTTTT,CASSEDGRGTGELFF
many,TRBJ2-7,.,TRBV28,TGTGCCAGCAGGCCAGGGGTAGTGGTTGGCGAGCAGTACTTC,CASRPGVVVGEQYF
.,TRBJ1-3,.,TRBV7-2,TGTGCCAGCAGCTTAGTGGGTTTCGGAAACACCATATATTTT,CASSLVGFGNTIYF
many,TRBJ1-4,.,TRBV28,TGTGCCAGCAGTATAGGGCACTCAATACTGTTTTTT,CASSIGHSILFF
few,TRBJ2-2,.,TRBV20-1,TGCAGTGCTCGGAGAGGGAACACCGGGGAGCTGTTTTTT,CSARRGNTGELFF
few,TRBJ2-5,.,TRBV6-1,TGTGCCAGCAACCTACGGACGGACCCCGGAGAGACCCAGTACTTC,CASNLRTDPGETQYF
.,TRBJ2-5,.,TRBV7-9,TGTGCCAGCAGCTTACGGATTGAGACCCAGTACTTC,CASSLRIETQYF
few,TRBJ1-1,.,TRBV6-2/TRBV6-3,TGTGCCAGCAGTTATGGCCGGGGTGAAGCTTTCTTT,CASSYGRGEAFF
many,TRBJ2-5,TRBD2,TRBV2,TGTGCCAGCATCCAGCGGGAGAGGGGAGAGACCCAGTACTTC,CASIQRERGETQYF
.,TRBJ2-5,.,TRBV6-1,TGTGCCAGCAGCCCCCAGCCAAAAGAGACCCAGTACTTC,CASSPQPKETQYF
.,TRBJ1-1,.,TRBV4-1,TGCGCCAGCAGCCAAGAGCAGCTGAACACTGAAGCTTTCTTT,CASSQEQLNTEAFF
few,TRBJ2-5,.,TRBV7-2,TGTGCCAGCAGGACAGATCAAGAGACCCAGTACTTC,CASRTDQETQYF
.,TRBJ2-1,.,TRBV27,TGTGCCAGCAGAAAAGAAACTATGAAGGGAGGCAATGAGCAGTTCTTC,CASRKETMKGGNEQFF
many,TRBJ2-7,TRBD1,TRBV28,TGTGCCAGCAGTTTCACAGGGGATTGGTACGAGCAGTACTTC,CASSFTGDWYEQYF
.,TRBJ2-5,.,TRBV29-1,TGCAGCGTGACAGAACCAGAGACCCAGTACTTC,CSVTEPETQYF
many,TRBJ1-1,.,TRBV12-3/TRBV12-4,TGTGCCAGCATCCCCTCGGAGGCAGCAGGCACTGAAGCTTTCTTT,CASIPSEAAGTEAFF
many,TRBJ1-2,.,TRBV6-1,TGTGCCAGCAGTGAAGCTGGCCACCGCCTTAACTATGGCTACACCTTC,CASSEAGHRLNYGYTF
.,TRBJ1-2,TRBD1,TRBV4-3,TGCGCCAGCAGCCAAGACTGGGGACAGGGAGACTATGGCTACACCTTC,CASSQDWGQGDYGYTF
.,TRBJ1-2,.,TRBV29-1,TGCAGCCCCGATCGGGACGGCCTCCCTTATGGCTACACCTTC,CSPDRDGLPYGYTF
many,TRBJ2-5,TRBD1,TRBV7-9,TGTGCCAGCAGCCTCGGACAGGTCCGCCAAGAGACCCAGTACTTC,CASSLGQVRQETQYF
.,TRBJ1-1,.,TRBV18,TGTGCCAGCTCACGGGAGATGGGCCGGATTGAAGCTTTCTTT,CASSREMGRIEAFF
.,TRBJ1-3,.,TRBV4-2,TGTGCCAGCAGCCAGCCGGGGCCCTCTGGAAACACCATATATTTT,CASSQPGPSGNTIYF
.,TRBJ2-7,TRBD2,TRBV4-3,TGCGCCAGCAGCCAAGATCTCACTAGCGGTTACGAGCAGTACTTC,CASSQDLTSGYEQYF
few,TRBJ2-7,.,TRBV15,TGTGCCACCAGCAGAGAACAGGGCCGTTCCTACGAGCAGTACTTC,CATSREQGRSYEQYF
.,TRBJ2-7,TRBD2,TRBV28,TGTGCCATCAGGACTAGCGGGAGTAACGAGCAGTACTTC,CAIRTSGSNEQYF
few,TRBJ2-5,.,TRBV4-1,TGCGCCAGCAGCCAAGTAGGGGTGGGAGGAGAGACCCAGTACTTC,CASSQVGVGGETQYF
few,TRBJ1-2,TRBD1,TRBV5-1,TGCGCCAGCAGCTTCTCGACAGGGGGCGTTTTTGGCTACACCTTC,CASSFSTGGVFGYTF
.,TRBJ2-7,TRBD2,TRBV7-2,TGTGCCAGCAGCTTAGGAAGGACTAGGCCGGGCGAGCAGTACTTC,CASSLGRTRPGEQYF
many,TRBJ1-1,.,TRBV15,TGTGCCACCAGCAAACTGTACACTGAAGCTTTCTTT,CATSKLYTEAFF
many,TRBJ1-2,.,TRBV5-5,TGTGCCAGCAGCTTCCTGAGGACGGAGGCTAACTATGGCTACACCTTC,CASSFLRTEANYGYTF
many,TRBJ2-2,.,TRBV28,TGTGCCAGCAGTCAGCAGTACACCGGGGAGCTGTTTTTT,CASSQQYTGELFF
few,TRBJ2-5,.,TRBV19,TGTGCCAGTCAGGAAAGGGGTGACGAGACCCAGTACTTC,CASQERGDETQYF
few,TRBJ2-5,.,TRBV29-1,TGCAGCGTTGCCCCAGGGGGGGGGGAGACCCAGTACTTC,CSVAPGGGETQYF
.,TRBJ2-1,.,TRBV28,TGTGCCAGCAGCCTGGGGCTAGGCTCCTACAATGAGCAGTTCTTC,CASSLGLGSYNEQFF
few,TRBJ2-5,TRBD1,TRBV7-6,TGTGCCAGCAGCTTAAATTGGGACAGGTCCGGACCCTTTGGGACCCAGTACTTC,CASSLNWDRSGPFGTQYF
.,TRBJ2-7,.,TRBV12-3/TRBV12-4,TGTGCCAGCAGTTTCGGGGCGGCTTTGATTGACTTC,CASSFGAALIDF
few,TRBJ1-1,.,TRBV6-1,TGTGCCAGCTCCCCCGGCAAGATGAACACTGAAGCTTTCTTT,CASSPGKMNTEAFF
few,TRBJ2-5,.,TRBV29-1,TGCAGCGTTGTATCGGGATACAACCAAGAGACCCAGTACTTC,CSVVSGYNQETQYF
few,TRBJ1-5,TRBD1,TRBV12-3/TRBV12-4,TGTGCCAGCAGTTTGGAACAGGGGGGGAGCAATCAGCCCCAGCATTTT,CASSLEQGGSNQPQHF
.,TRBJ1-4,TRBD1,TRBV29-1,TGCACCGGACAGGGGGCGTTTTATGAAAAACTGTTTTTT,CTGQGAFYEKLFF